This T cell receptor beta chain was profiled in a study of blood T cell repertoires in COVID-19 (dated by TCRdb to 2018 to 2021). Study-wide context: Samples from collaborators originated in the United States, Italy and Spain and spanned both the acute and convalescent phases of COVID-19. The material from the prospective study consisted of cDNA or gDNA derived from T cells, B-cell-depleted T cells, or PBMCs. Deeply sampled blood TCRbeta repertoires from subjects exposed to, actively infected with, or recovered from COVID-19 were included in the dataset. The repertoires were made available in a free public database intended to serve as a resource for research on the immune response to SARS-CoV-2. The samples were drawn from two sources: the first 160 participants of the ongoing ImmuneRACE study, and 1,254 subjects contributed by 6 global collaborators. Nearly every sample came with metadata listing a de-identified subject ID, COVID-19 status, age in years and sex. Where HLA class I and class II types were available, the types were taken from metadata supplied by the sample provider, not from assay-based typing. The full study reports these points: Clinical and demographic metadata were provided uncurated, with the amount varying by source and participant.

One collaborating source in Seattle enrolled patients while the patients were actively infected and followed the patients over time throughout the course of disease. Whole blood was collected in K2EDTA tubes by collaborating institutions according to the institutions' own protocols. For TCRbeta analysis, collaborator samples were shipped as frozen whole blood, as isolated PBMCs, or as DNA extracted from either sample type. Germline trimming: 1 base from V, 7 bases from J; junction bases outside gene matches: 4. There are 14 amino acids in the CDR3, from cysteine to phenylalanine inclusive. Just CDR3 DNA is preserved here, 42 bases in frame from base 1. The germline V gene supplies CDR1 SGHVS and CDR2 FQNEAQ. A note on this clone: No antigen is known for it. Base quality data are lacking; no much larger clone is found one base away.

TCRbeta CDR3 regions were amplified from genomic DNA by means of the immunoSEQ Assay, a bias-controlled multiplex PCR. In the source study's methods: The number of nucleated cells in each sample was estimated by amplification of reference gene primers within the assay. To quantify the absolute abundance of each unique TCRbeta CDR3 rearrangement, sequence reads were collapsed and filtered. For each sample, productive Simpson clonality was calculated by taking the square root of Simpson's diversity index across productive rearrangements. The clones in this table, taken by TCRdb from immuneACCESS, are in-frame only. Not every clone is retained; where verified, under half of the shortfall comes from an unresolved V gene, and the cause of the rest is unknown. V and J calls and clone size are those listed in that table; D and trimming were worked out from the DNA. This sample lists roughly 410,000 clones; 70% to 90% were detected once. Of the sample, 2% to 2.5% falls within the top ten clones.

This receptor was taken from a woman aged 55-75 years with COVID-19, enrolled during active disease. Recombination joined TRBV7-8 with TRBJ2-7, with 10 bases matching TRBD1. The sample comprised peripheral blood. The CDR3 here reads CASSLGGQGLEQYF. The sequenced DNA: TGTGCCAGCAGCTTAGGGGGACAGGGGCTTGAGCAGTACTTC.